The clone carrying this TCR beta chain has ten or more counts. V was clipped by 4 bases and J by 1 base, with 11 bases between them. Germline V CDR1 and CDR2: DFQATT, SNEGSKA (reference sequence). CDR3 length: 14 residues. Each CDR3 protein gets one entry after TCRdb re-called the RT-PCR reads with MiXCR. The repertoire holds more than 550,000 distinct CDR3 sequences, with 14% as singletons. The chain joins TRBV20-1 to TRBJ1-5; D perhaps matches TRBD1 (5 bases). The TCR sequence derives from a female donor in good health, serving as a healthy control. Sequenced sample: memory CD4+ T cells from blood. The CDR3 region has the DNA TGCAGTGCTAAGAGAGGGGTCAGCAATCAGCCCCAGCATTTT. Its translation is CSAKRGVSNQPQHF.